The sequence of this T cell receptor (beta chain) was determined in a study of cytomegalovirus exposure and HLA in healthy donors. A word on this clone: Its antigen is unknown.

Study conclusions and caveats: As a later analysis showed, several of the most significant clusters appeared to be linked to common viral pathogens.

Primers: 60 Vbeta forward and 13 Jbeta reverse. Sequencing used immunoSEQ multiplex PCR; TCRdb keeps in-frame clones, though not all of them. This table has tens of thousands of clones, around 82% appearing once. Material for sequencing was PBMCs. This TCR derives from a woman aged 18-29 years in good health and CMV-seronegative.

In DNA form, the CDR3 reads TGTGCCACTGGGGAGGCATCCGGCTACACCTTC. Protein sequence: CATGEASGYTF. The chain combines TRBV11-3 with TRBJ1-2; no definite D call. CDR1 is SGHNT and CDR2 is YENEEA in the germline V gene. The CDR3 is made up of 11 amino acids. The V end was cut by 10 bases, the J end by 8 bases, with 14 bases between.